The rows below give T cell receptor beta chains drawn from one sample of a study of CD8 T cells in Susac syndrome. One entry per CDR3 protein results from TCRdb running MiXCR on the immunoSEQ multiplex PCR reads. The profile covers fewer than 350,000 distinct CDR3 sequences, with just over 90% appearing a single time and 0.06% to 0.075% taken by the ten largest. The sequenced material came from CD4+ T cells from PBMCs. These receptors came from a human donor with multiple sclerosis. CDR3s include the opening cysteine and the closing phenylalanine or tryptophan. D genes are given only for firm matches. Clone size is stated in some rows and not others, as once, few, many or a class when expanded.

d_call: TRBD1; j_call: TRBJ2-7; clone_size: NA; v_call: TRBV18; cdr3_aa: CASSPDRDREQYF; cdr3_nt: TGTGCCAGCTCCCCGGACAGGGACCGTGAGCAGTACTTC
d_call: NA; j_call: TRBJ2-7; clone_size: NA; v_call: TRBV15; cdr3_aa: CATSKGQRAYEQYF; cdr3_nt: TGTGCCACCAGCAAAGGACAGCGAGCCTACGAGCAGTACTTC
d_call: NA; j_call: TRBJ1-2; clone_size: NA; v_call: TRBV3-1; cdr3_aa: CASSHRRPPYSYGYTF; cdr3_nt: TGTGCCAGCAGCCACCGCAGGCCCCCCTATTCCTATGGCTACACCTTC
d_call: NA; j_call: TRBJ2-5; clone_size: NA; v_call: TRBV2; cdr3_aa: CASKPGTSEWETQYF; cdr3_nt: TGTGCCAGCAAGCCCGGGACCTCCGAGTGGGAGACCCAGTACTTC
d_call: TRBD1; j_call: TRBJ2-2; clone_size: NA; v_call: TRBV5-1; cdr3_aa: CASSLEGTGVTGELFF; cdr3_nt: TGCGCCAGCAGCTTGGAGGGGACAGGGGTTACCGGGGAGCTGTTTTTT
d_call: TRBD1; j_call: TRBJ2-5; clone_size: NA; v_call: TRBV9; cdr3_aa: CASSPGQGPTRETQYF; cdr3_nt: TGTGCCAGCAGCCCGGGACAGGGGCCGACAAGAGAGACCCAGTACTTC
d_call: NA; j_call: TRBJ1-2; clone_size: NA; v_call: TRBV20-1; cdr3_aa: CSAPSRLLANYGYTF; cdr3_nt: TGCAGTGCTCCGTCCAGATTACTAGCTAACTATGGCTACACCTTC
d_call: TRBD2; j_call: TRBJ2-1; clone_size: NA; v_call: TRBV9; cdr3_aa: CASSAGLAGGHNEQFF; cdr3_nt: TGTGCCAGCAGCGCAGGACTAGCGGGGGGGCACAATGAGCAGTTCTTC
d_call: TRBD1; j_call: TRBJ2-7; clone_size: NA; v_call: TRBV28; cdr3_aa: CASSSQGTGSYEQYF; cdr3_nt: TGTGCCAGCAGCTCCCAAGGGACAGGGTCGTACGAGCAGTACTTC
d_call: NA; j_call: TRBJ2-6; clone_size: NA; v_call: TRBV6-2/TRBV6-3; cdr3_aa: CATFARSGANVLTF; cdr3_nt: TGTGCCACGTTTGCCCGATCTGGGGCCAACGTCCTGACTTTC
d_call: NA; j_call: TRBJ2-7; clone_size: NA; v_call: TRBV20-1; cdr3_aa: CSARPHRDEQYF; cdr3_nt: TGCAGTGCTAGACCCCACAGGGACGAGCAGTACTTC
d_call: NA; j_call: TRBJ2-1; clone_size: NA; v_call: TRBV12-3/TRBV12-4; cdr3_aa: CASSPRPSNEQFF; cdr3_nt: TGTGCCAGCAGCCCCCGACCAAGCAATGAGCAGTTCTTC
d_call: NA; j_call: TRBJ1-6; clone_size: NA; v_call: TRBV7-3; cdr3_aa: CASSFRGGVNSPLHF; cdr3_nt: TGTGCCAGCAGCTTTCGAGGAGGAGTGAATTCACCCCTCCACTTT
d_call: TRBD1; j_call: TRBJ1-4; clone_size: once; v_call: TRBV19; cdr3_aa: CASSLEGASATNEKLFF; cdr3_nt: TGTGCCAGTAGTCTCGAGGGGGCAAGTGCAACTAATGAAAAACTGTTTTTT
d_call: NA; j_call: TRBJ2-7; clone_size: NA; v_call: TRBV12-3/TRBV12-4; cdr3_aa: CASSPGEAYEQYF; cdr3_nt: TGTGCCAGCAGCCCAGGGGAGGCGTACGAGCAGTACTTC
d_call: NA; j_call: TRBJ1-2; clone_size: NA; v_call: TRBV3-1; cdr3_aa: CASSQGGLVYGYTF; cdr3_nt: TGTGCCAGCAGCCAAGGGGGGTTGGTATATGGCTACACCTTC
d_call: NA; j_call: TRBJ2-6; clone_size: few; v_call: TRBV14; cdr3_aa: CASGLSGANVLTF; cdr3_nt: TGTGCCAGCGGACTCTCTGGGGCCAACGTCCTGACTTTC
d_call: TRBD1; j_call: TRBJ2-5; clone_size: NA; v_call: TRBV2; cdr3_aa: CASTPGTGGWETQYF; cdr3_nt: TGTGCCAGCACCCCAGGGACAGGGGGCTGGGAGACCCAGTACTTC
d_call: NA; j_call: TRBJ2-2; clone_size: NA; v_call: TRBV2; cdr3_aa: CASSERGNTGELFF; cdr3_nt: TGTGCCAGCAGTGAGAGGGGGAACACCGGGGAGCTGTTTTTT
d_call: TRBD2; j_call: TRBJ2-7; clone_size: NA; v_call: TRBV6-5; cdr3_aa: CASSSGGTSGRNEQYF; cdr3_nt: TGTGCCAGCAGTTCCGGAGGGACTAGCGGGAGGAACGAGCAGTACTTC
d_call: NA; j_call: TRBJ2-6; clone_size: NA; v_call: TRBV24-1; cdr3_aa: CATSDPDFSGANVLTF; cdr3_nt: TGTGCCACCAGTGACCCCGACTTCTCTGGGGCCAACGTCCTGACTTTC
d_call: TRBD2; j_call: TRBJ2-7; clone_size: NA; v_call: TRBV4-1; cdr3_aa: CASSPAREGTSEQYF; cdr3_nt: TGCGCCAGCAGCCCCGCGAGGGAGGGAACCTCCGAGCAGTACTTC
d_call: TRBD1; j_call: TRBJ2-5; clone_size: NA; v_call: TRBV19; cdr3_aa: CASSNQGAETQYF; cdr3_nt: TGTGCCAGTAGTAACCAGGGGGCAGAGACCCAGTACTTC
d_call: TRBD1; j_call: TRBJ2-3; clone_size: NA; v_call: TRBV4-3; cdr3_aa: CASSQGTGWEADTQYF; cdr3_nt: TGCGCCAGCAGCCAAGGGACAGGGTGGGAGGCAGATACGCAGTATTTT
d_call: NA; j_call: TRBJ1-6; clone_size: NA; v_call: TRBV6-6; cdr3_aa: CASSQDRSAGPLHF; cdr3_nt: TGTGCCAGCAGCCAAGACAGAAGCGCGGGACCCCTCCACTTT
d_call: NA; j_call: TRBJ2-7; clone_size: NA; v_call: TRBV19; cdr3_aa: CATKPDSRPLSYEQYF; cdr3_nt: TGTGCCACCAAACCGGACAGTAGACCACTTTCCTACGAGCAGTACTTC
d_call: TRBD2; j_call: TRBJ2-3; clone_size: NA; v_call: TRBV20-1; cdr3_aa: CSANPPSGRVTDTQYF; cdr3_nt: TGCAGTGCTAACCCCCCTAGCGGGAGGGTCACAGATACGCAGTATTTT
d_call: NA; j_call: TRBJ1-2; clone_size: NA; v_call: TRBV3-1; cdr3_aa: CASSHVQVSNYGYTF; cdr3_nt: TGTGCCAGCAGCCACGTACAGGTATCCAACTATGGCTACACCTTC
d_call: NA; j_call: TRBJ2-4; clone_size: NA; v_call: TRBV7-9; cdr3_aa: CASSLSRDTVAKNIQYF; cdr3_nt: TGTGCCAGCAGCTTGAGCCGGGACACCGTAGCCAAAAACATTCAGTACTTC
d_call: NA; j_call: TRBJ2-5; clone_size: NA; v_call: TRBV5-1; cdr3_aa: CASSPSQLQETQYF; cdr3_nt: TGCGCCAGCAGCCCATCCCAACTCCAAGAGACCCAGTACTTC
d_call: TRBD2; j_call: TRBJ2-7; clone_size: NA; v_call: TRBV9; cdr3_aa: CASSTLAGSYEQYF; cdr3_nt: TGTGCCAGCAGCACGTTAGCGGGGAGCTACGAGCAGTACTTC
d_call: TRBD2; j_call: TRBJ2-3; clone_size: NA; v_call: TRBV12-3/TRBV12-4; cdr3_aa: CASSLRAGVPDTQYF; cdr3_nt: TGTGCCAGCAGCCTGCGAGCGGGAGTACCAGATACGCAGTATTTT
d_call: NA; j_call: TRBJ1-5; clone_size: NA; v_call: TRBV4-1; cdr3_aa: CASSPQGPNQPQHF; cdr3_nt: TGCGCCAGCAGCCCCCAGGGTCCCAATCAGCCCCAGCATTTT
d_call: NA; j_call: TRBJ1-2; clone_size: once; v_call: TRBV29-1; cdr3_aa: CSVERVRDLGYTF; cdr3_nt: TGCAGCGTTGAAAGGGTGCGTGATCTTGGCTACACCTTC
d_call: NA; j_call: TRBJ2-1; clone_size: NA; v_call: TRBV9; cdr3_aa: CASSARARVYNEQFF; cdr3_nt: TGTGCCAGCAGCGCCAGAGCTCGCGTCTACAATGAGCAGTTCTTC
d_call: TRBD2; j_call: TRBJ2-5; clone_size: NA; v_call: TRBV9; cdr3_aa: CASSTGLAGYQETQYF; cdr3_nt: TGTGCCAGCAGCACGGGACTAGCGGGGTACCAAGAGACCCAGTACTTC
d_call: NA; j_call: TRBJ2-3; clone_size: NA; v_call: TRBV12-5; cdr3_aa: CASERGGTDTQYF; cdr3_nt: TGTGCTAGTGAGCGCGGGGGCACAGATACGCAGTATTTT
d_call: NA; j_call: TRBJ1-2; clone_size: NA; v_call: TRBV5-1; cdr3_aa: CASSLVLGTRGYTF; cdr3_nt: TGCGCCAGCAGCTTGGTGCTGGGGACAAGAGGCTACACCTTC
d_call: NA; j_call: TRBJ1-1; clone_size: few; v_call: TRBV27; cdr3_aa: CASSSQNMNTEAFF; cdr3_nt: TGTGCCAGCAGTTCCCAGAACATGAACACTGAAGCTTTCTTT
d_call: TRBD1; j_call: TRBJ2-1; clone_size: NA; v_call: TRBV5-1; cdr3_aa: CASSSFGDRSNEQFF; cdr3_nt: TGCGCCAGCTCCTCTTTTGGGGACAGGTCCAATGAGCAGTTCTTC
d_call: NA; j_call: TRBJ1-2; clone_size: NA; v_call: TRBV6-4; cdr3_aa: CASPGEGYYGYTF; cdr3_nt: TGTGCCAGCCCCGGAGAGGGGTACTATGGCTACACCTTC
d_call: TRBD1; j_call: TRBJ2-3; clone_size: NA; v_call: TRBV6-2/TRBV6-3; cdr3_aa: CASSLTGGADTQYF; cdr3_nt: TGTGCCAGCAGTTTGACAGGGGGCGCAGATACGCAGTATTTT
d_call: NA; j_call: TRBJ1-1; clone_size: NA; v_call: TRBV12-3/TRBV12-4; cdr3_aa: CASTPRQMNTEAFF; cdr3_nt: TGTGCCAGCACCCCAAGACAGATGAACACTGAAGCTTTCTTT
d_call: NA; j_call: TRBJ2-3; clone_size: NA; v_call: TRBV7-6; cdr3_aa: CASSLARGQTTDTQYF; cdr3_nt: TGTGCCAGCAGCTTAGCGCGGGGACAGACCACAGATACGCAGTATTTT
d_call: NA; j_call: TRBJ1-2; clone_size: NA; v_call: TRBV20-1; cdr3_aa: CSASGRNNYGYTF; cdr3_nt: TGCAGTGCTTCCGGCAGAAACAACTATGGCTACACCTTC
d_call: NA; j_call: TRBJ1-1; clone_size: few; v_call: TRBV2; cdr3_aa: CASSGKNTEAFF; cdr3_nt: TGTGCCAGCAGTGGAAAGAACACTGAAGCTTTCTTT
d_call: NA; j_call: TRBJ2-7; clone_size: NA; v_call: TRBV6-1; cdr3_aa: CASSGSRGGGSPYEQYF; cdr3_nt: TGTGCCAGCAGCGGGTCCCGTGGGGGCGGGAGTCCCTACGAGCAGTACTTC
d_call: NA; j_call: TRBJ2-4; clone_size: NA; v_call: TRBV7-2; cdr3_aa: CASSRTTYSSDNIQYF; cdr3_nt: TGTGCCAGCAGCAGAACTACCTACTCTAGCGACAACATTCAGTACTTC
d_call: NA; j_call: TRBJ1-2; clone_size: NA; v_call: TRBV18; cdr3_aa: CASSPPRGGDPAAGYTF; cdr3_nt: TGTGCCAGCTCACCTCCCCGGGGGGGGGATCCTGCGGCAGGCTACACCTTC
d_call: NA; j_call: TRBJ2-3; clone_size: NA; v_call: TRBV6-2/TRBV6-3; cdr3_aa: CASSQSAGRARF; cdr3_nt: TGTGCCAGCAGTCAATCGGCCGGGAGAGCTCGTTTT
d_call: NA; j_call: TRBJ2-1; clone_size: NA; v_call: TRBV27; cdr3_aa: CASSPRSVAVNDNEQFF; cdr3_nt: TGTGCCAGCAGTCCCCGATCCGTAGCGGTCAACGACAATGAGCAGTTCTTC
d_call: NA; j_call: TRBJ1-1; clone_size: NA; v_call: TRBV18; cdr3_aa: CASSPQSGNTEAFF; cdr3_nt: TGTGCCAGCTCACCACAGTCGGGGAACACTGAAGCTTTCTTT
d_call: NA; j_call: TRBJ1-2; clone_size: NA; v_call: TRBV14; cdr3_aa: CASSQGVRPDYGYTF; cdr3_nt: TGTGCCAGCAGCCAAGGGGTACGCCCCGACTATGGCTACACCTTC
d_call: TRBD1; j_call: TRBJ1-2; clone_size: NA; v_call: TRBV5-5; cdr3_aa: CATKDLRQGNYGYTF; cdr3_nt: TGTGCCACCAAGGATCTTCGACAGGGAAACTATGGCTACACCTTC